The 27 T cell receptor beta chains listed next were all sequenced from one sample in a study of human T cells and chemical hapten exposure. This sample's treatment: therapeutic diphenylcyclopropenone sensitization with weekly scalp DPC. Separate cDNA molecules received unique molecular identifiers, which the library attached to them. TCRdb processed the reads anew with MiXCR; each CDR3 protein has one entry. This table has fewer than 550 distinct CDR3 sequences, about 91% appearing once. Here the sequenced sample was whole blood, taken before DPC sensitization or 2, 6, or about 24 weeks after (not recorded which). These receptors all stem from an adult with alopecia areata. Some clones in this sample may be carry-over from other donors' samples. This table probably holds off-target reads from a library built for another chain.

A word on this clonotype: One end of the junction varies from germline; a read error may be responsible. The chain uses TRBV20-1 and TRBJ1-1; a possible D gene is TRBD1 (5 bases). The CDR3 has 13 amino acids. In germline, CDR1 is DFQATT, CDR2 SNEGSKA (reference sequence). The DNA of the CDR3 is TGCAGTGCTATTCCTCCAGGGAACATTGAAGCTTTCTTT. Residues: CSAIPPGNIEAFF.

The V and J genes are TRBV20-1 and TRBJ2-5, with TRBD1 matching over 7 bases. The CDR3 totals 12 residues. The germline V gene encodes CDR1 DFQATT and CDR2 SNEGSKA (reference sequence). With 5 bases clipped from V and 6 bases from J, the junction kept 6 bases outside the gene matches. The CDR3 nucleotides are TGCAGTGCTTATGACAGGGTGAAGACCCAGTACTTC. Its protein is CSAYDRVKTQYF.

By share, this clonotype counts as hyperexpanded. This sequence joins TRBV18 and TRBJ2-1; TRBD1 agrees at 8 bases. This CDR3 is built from 14 residues. Germline-derived CDR1 and CDR2 are KGHSH and LQKENI. Trimming took 3 bases from V and 8 from J; bases not matched to a gene: 6. Written as DNA, the CDR3 is TGTGCCAGCTCACCCGCAGGGGGCGAGGATGAGCAGTTCTTC. Translated: CASSPAGGEDEQFF. The full variable domain, with the rest looked up from reference TRBV18 and TRBJ2-1, is NAGVMQNPRHLVRRRGQEARLRCSPMKGHSHVYWYRQLPEEGLKFMVYLQKENIIDESGMPKERFSAEFPKEGPSILRIQQVVRGDSAAYFCASSPAGGEDEQFFGPGTRLTVL.

The V gene is TRBV7-2, the J gene TRBJ2-7; D call uncertain. Trimming took off 5 bases at V and 12 bases at J, with 17 bases between the two ends. The germline V gene encodes CDR1 SGHTA and CDR2 FQGNSA. CDR3 length: 12 amino acids. CDR3 amino acids: CASSLYRAPPYF. The CDR3 DNA sequence: TGTGCCAGCAGCCTTTATAGGGCGCCGCCGTACTTC.

This clonotype was recorded only once. V gene TRBV14 combines with J gene TRBJ2-1; 7 bases align to TRBD1. V lost 4 bases and J lost 9; bases outside the gene matches: 6. CDR3 length: 13 residues. CDR1 SGHDN and CDR2 FVKESK come from the germline V gene. The CDR3 here is CASSRDSLSEQFF. The CDR3 DNA reads TGTGCCAGCAGCCGGGACAGTTTGAGTGAGCAGTTCTTC.

This chain connects TRBV6-6 to TRBJ2-5, with 11 bases aligning to TRBD2. Trimming removed 4 bases from V and 5 bases from J; junction bases left unmatched: 6. In germline, CDR1 is MNHNY, CDR2 SVGAGI (reference sequence). This CDR3 has 15 residues. CDR3 residues: CASSSTSGGSETQYF. The CDR3 coding sequence is TGTGCCAGCAGTTCAACTAGCGGGGGAAGTGAGACCCAGTACTTC.

The chain recombines TRBV7-2 with TRBJ2-7, with D maybe TRBD1 (6 bases). V gave up 3 bases and J gave up 2 bases, with 11 bases separating them. The CDR3 loop spans 14 amino acids. Germline CDR1 is SGHTA and CDR2 is FQGNSA. CDR3 sequence: CASSLVGATYEQYF. The DNA for the CDR3 is TGTGCCAGCAGCTTGGTGGGGGCAACCTACGAGCAGTACTTC. The variable domain in full, with the rest retrieved from reference TRBV7-2 and TRBJ2-7, is GAGVSQSPSNKVTEKGKDVELRCDPISGHTALYWYRQSLGQGLEFLIYFQGNSAPDKSGLPSDRFSAERTGGSVSTLTIQRTQQEDSAVYLCASSLVGATYEQYFGPGTRLTVT.

The V and J genes are TRBV20-1 and TRBJ2-7; D remains unclear. V lost 3 bases, J lost 5 bases, and 14 bases lay in between. The CDR3 spans 13 residues. Germline V gives CDR1 DFQATT, CDR2 SNEGSKA (reference sequence). CDR3 in amino acids: CSARSSPRDEQYF. CDR3 coding DNA: TGCAGTGCTAGGAGCAGTCCACGCGACGAGCAGTACTTC.

The CDR3 bases are TGTGCCAGCAGAGGGTGGGGGTCTGGAAACACCATATATTTT. Its protein product is CASRGWGSGNTIYF. The chain joins TRBV5-6 to TRBJ1-3; a weak D match, TRBD1 (5 bases). V gave up 5 bases and J gave up 1 base, with 10 bases separating them. CDR3 size: 14 residues. The germline V gene has CDR1 SGHDT and CDR2 YYEEEE. The whole variable domain, filled in from reference TRBV5-6 and TRBJ1-3, reads DAGVTQSPTHLIKTRGQQVTLRCSPKSGHDTVSWYQQALGQGPQFIFQYYEEEERQRGNFPDRFSGHQFPNYSSELNVNALLLGDSALYLCASRGWGSGNTIYFGEGSWLTVV.

The J gene is TRBJ2-1, the V gene TRBV28; 11 bases map to TRBD2. Germline CDR1 MDHEN, CDR2 SYDVKM. CDR3 length: 16 residues. V shed 7 bases, J shed 0 bases, and the junction held 5 bases outside the gene matches. The chain's CDR3 is CASNPSGGRSYNEQFF. The CDR3 nucleotides are TGTGCCAGCAACCCTAGCGGGGGGCGCTCCTACAATGAGCAGTTCTTC.

The chain has TRBV7-3 and TRBJ2-1; TRBD1 is a possible D gene (5 bases). With 5 bases removed from V and 5 bases from J, the gap between germline ends came to 19 bases. The CDR3 loop spans 16 amino acids. Germline V gene data show CDR1 as SGHTA and CDR2 as FQGTGA. The CDR3 is CASSPSGMQSHNEQFF. The CDR3 DNA is TGTGCCAGCAGCCCCTCAGGGATGCAGAGCCACAATGAGCAGTTCTTC.

This chain uses TRBV6-5 with TRBJ1-6, with a weak D call TRBD1 (6 bases). Germline V gene data show CDR1 as MNHEY and CDR2 as SVGAGI. The CDR3 is 15 residues long. The ends were cut back, 6 bases at V and 6 bases at J, with 15 bases in the middle. The CDR3 region is CASRMGTMGNSPLHF. DNA for the CDR3: TGTGCCAGCAGAATGGGGACAATGGGTAATTCACCCCTCCACTTT.

V and J are TRBV7-9 and TRBJ1-2; 11 nucleotides line up with TRBD1. Germline V gene data show CDR1 as SEHNR and CDR2 as FQNEAQ (reference sequence). V gave up 1 base and J gave up 6 bases; unmatched junction bases: 1. The CDR3 is 14 residues long. The CDR3 spells CASSLGGQGDGYTF. Written as DNA, the CDR3 is TGTGCCAGCAGCTTAGGGGGACAGGGGGATGGCTACACCTTC.

The gene calls are TRBV7-9 and TRBJ2-1; D call uncertain. The CDR3 covers 15 residues. Trimming took 5 bases from V and 9 from J, leaving 20 bases between them. Per the germline V gene, CDR1 is SEHNR and CDR2 is FQNEAQ (reference sequence). CDR3 region: CASSLTTRPAAEQFF. The CDR3, as DNA: TGTGCCAGCAGCCTTACCACTCGACCGGCGGCTGAGCAGTTCTTC.

V and J are TRBV12-3 or TRBV12-4 and TRBJ1-5; tentative D call: TRBD1 (5 bases). CDR3 length equals 13 residues. V lost 4 bases to trimming and J lost 5 bases, with 9 bases between them. In nucleotides, the CDR3 is TGTGCCAGCAGTTGGGGCTTCGATCAGCCCCAGCATTTT. Protein: CASSWGFDQPQHF.

The rearrangement uses TRBV27 and TRBJ1-4, with 8 bases fitting TRBD1. Germline-derived CDR1 and CDR2 are MNHEY and SMNVEV (reference sequence). V shed 3 bases and J 8 bases; nucleotides not matched to a gene: 5. The CDR3 is 14 amino acids. The CDR3 is CASSLARGREKLFF. CDR3 coding DNA: TGTGCCAGCAGTTTGGCCAGGGGGCGAGAAAAACTGTTTTTT.

V and J are TRBV6-5 and TRBJ2-5; either TRBD1 or TRBD2 may fit D (6 bases each). Trimming removed 2 bases at V and 5 bases at J, with 12 bases between. The CDR3 has 14 residues. Per germline, CDR1 MNHEY and CDR2 SVGAGI. CDR3 DNA sequence: TGTGCCAGCAGTTACGGGACTCAGGGGGAGACCCAGTACTTC. Residues: CASSYGTQGETQYF.

V gene TRBV29-1 combines with J gene TRBJ2-3; the match to TRBD2 covers 10 bases. This CDR3 has 15 residues. Germline trimming cut 7 bases from V and 4 bases from J; bases unmatched to any gene: 11. CDR1 and CDR2 (germline): SQVTM, ANQGSEA. The CDR3 region has the DNA TGCAGCGGTACCTTGACTAGCGGGCACCCAGATACGCAGTATTTT. This gives the protein CSGTLTSGHPDTQYF.

The V gene is TRBV27, the J gene TRBJ1-4; perhaps TRBD1 as D (5 bases). Deletions cut 6 bases from V and 5 bases from J, with 22 bases between. Germline-derived CDR1 and CDR2 are MNHEY and SMNVEV (reference sequence). This CDR3 comprises 17 residues. CDR3 DNA sequence: TGTGCCAGCAGGGGAGGCGGGGGGGAGATTCGGAATGAAAAACTGTTTTTT. Its translation: CASRGGGGEIRNEKLFF.

The V gene is TRBV27, the J gene TRBJ2-7; D possibly corresponds to TRBD2 (5 bases). V gave up 5 bases and J gave up 1 base, with 9 bases separating them. Per germline, CDR1 MNHEY and CDR2 SMNVEV (reference sequence). The CDR3 consists of 13 residues. The CDR3 DNA reads as TGTGCCAGCAGTACGACGGGATCCTACGAGCAGTACTTC. Protein product: CASSTTGSYEQYF.

The rearrangement links TRBV20-1 to TRBJ2-3; D may be TRBD1 (5 bases). V lost 5 bases to trimming and J lost 2 bases, with 11 bases between them. The CDR3 extends over 13 amino acids. Looked up from germline, CDR1 is DFQATT and CDR2 is SNEGSKA (reference sequence). The CDR3, as DNA: TGCAGTGCTTGGACACGCAACACAGATACGCAGTATTTT. Translation: CSAWTRNTDTQYF.

The chain employs TRBV20-1 and TRBJ1-1, with 8 bases matching TRBD1. Per germline, CDR1 DFQATT and CDR2 SNEGSKA (reference sequence). Germline trimming cut 1 base from V and 3 bases from J; bases unmatched to any gene: 10. The CDR3 length is 16 residues. The CDR3 DNA reads as TGCAGTGCTAGAGCGCCAAGGGACAGGTGGTACACTGAAGCTTTCTTT. It is translated as CSARAPRDRWYTEAFF.

This chain joins TRBV7-2 and TRBJ1-4; D unresolved. Trimming took off 2 bases at V and 0 bases at J, with 13 bases between the two ends. This CDR3 is built from 17 residues. Germline V gene data show CDR1 as SGHTA and CDR2 as FQGNSA. The CDR3 coding sequence is TGTGCCAGCAGCTTAACTGGGGTCGGGGCAACTAATGAAAAACTGTTTTTT. It is translated as CASSLTGVGATNEKLFF.

The V gene is TRBV12-3 or TRBV12-4, the J gene TRBJ2-7; the match to TRBD1 covers 7 bases. V lost 4 bases to trimming and J lost 0 bases; unmatched junction nucleotides: 3. The CDR3 spans 14 residues. CDR3 region: CASSSDRYSYEQYF. CDR3 bases: TGTGCCAGCAGTTCGGACAGGTACTCCTACGAGCAGTACTTC.

The chain carries TRBV29-1 and TRBJ1-1; 7 bases are shared with TRBD1. The CDR3 has 13 amino acids. Per the germline V gene, CDR1 is SQVTM and CDR2 is ANQGSEA. The J segment lost 2 bases and the V segment lost 6 bases, leaving 6 bases of the junction unmatched. The CDR3 region is CSVVGQVNTEAFF. CDR3 sequence (DNA): TGCAGCGTGGTCGGACAGGTTAACACTGAAGCTTTCTTT. The full variable domain, rest sourced from reference TRBV29-1 and TRBJ1-1, is SAVISQKPSRDICQRGTSLTIQCQVDSQVTMMFWYRQQPGQSLTLIATANQGSEATYESGFVIDKFPISRPNLTFSTLTVSNMSPEDSSIYLCSVVGQVNTEAFFGQGTRLTVV.

The genes are TRBV3-1 and TRBJ1-1; perhaps TRBD1 as D (6 bases). The V gene lost 1 base and the J gene lost 7 bases, with 13 bases spanning the gap. Germline V gene data show CDR1 as LGHDT and CDR2 as YNNKEL (reference sequence). The CDR3 loop spans 14 amino acids. The CDR3 sequence: CASSQANRVSEAFF. CDR3 coding DNA: TGTGCCAGCAGCCAAGCGAACAGGGTGAGTGAAGCTTTCTTT.

CDR3 nucleotide sequence: TGTGCCAGCAGCAGGGACTCGCAATATAGCAATCAGCCCCAGCATTTT. The encoded protein is CASSRDSQYSNQPQHF. The chain recombines TRBV7-2 with TRBJ1-5, with D perhaps TRBD1 (5 bases). The CDR3 sequence is 16 residues long. The V and J ends lost 5 bases and 0 bases respectively, with 14 bases between them. The germline gives CDR1 SGHTA, CDR2 FQGNSA.